The 25 T cell receptor beta chains given below trace back to one sample, sequenced in a study of CXCR3-negative and CXCR3-positive naive CD8 T cells (dated by TCRdb to about 2019). TCRdb shows the sequencer as NextSeq 550. The Human TCR Profiling Kit (MiLaboratory) was used to make UMI-labeled 5' RACE TRB cDNA libraries. TCRdb reprocessed the reads and provides one entry for every CDR3 protein sequence; no DNA is given. The table for this sample lists 100,000 or so distinct CDR3 sequences. Approximately 1.5% of the sample lies in the top ten. Sequenced sample: naive CXCR3- CD8+ T cells from blood. What this sample's cell subset or site label stands for: CD45RO-CCR7+CD27+CD95- naive CD8+ T cells lacking CXCR3 (TNR3-). These receptors all stem from a human donor in good health. Some clones in this sample may be carry-over from other donors' samples.

The chain employs TRBV7-9 and TRBJ1-2; there is no DNA to check the TCRdb D call of TRBD1. The CDR3 length is 14 residues. Per the germline V gene, CDR1 is SEHNR and CDR2 is FQNEAQ (reference sequence). The CDR3 sequence: CASSFSGGSYGYTF.

The chain employs TRBV6-1 and TRBJ1-1. The germline gives CDR1 MNHNS, CDR2 SASEGT. The CDR3 sequence is 13 residues long. The CDR3 is CASKTEMNTEAFF.

This CDR3 reads CASSAGTGGFEQFF. The rearrangement uses TRBV2 and TRBJ2-1; TCRdb's D call of TRBD1 is untestable without DNA. CDR1 SNHLY and CDR2 FYNNEI come from the germline V gene. The CDR3 spans 14 residues.

The V call is TRBV29-1, the J call TRBJ1-1; the TCRdb call, TRBD1, lacks DNA for checking. CDR1 and CDR2 from the germline V gene are SQVTM and ANQGSEA. This CDR3 has 13 amino acids. CDR3 sequence reads: CSVPQGAGTEAFF.

This sequence joins TRBV15 and TRBJ1-2; without DNA, the TCRdb call of TRBD1 cannot be checked. The CDR3 consists of 14 residues. The germline gives CDR1 LNHNV, CDR2 YYDKDF (reference sequence). The chain's CDR3 is CATSIGGTNYGYTF.

The chain uses TRBV28 and TRBJ2-7. Looked up from germline, CDR1 is MDHEN and CDR2 is SYDVKM. CDR3 size: 12 residues. The CDR3 region is CASREGSYEQYF.

This chain connects TRBV27 to TRBJ2-1. This CDR3 is 15 amino acids long. Germline CDR1 reads MNHEY; CDR2 reads SMNVEV (reference sequence). CDR3 loop: CASSLVGYSYNEQFF.

The chain recombines TRBV27 with TRBJ1-2; the TRBD1 assignment by TCRdb is unverifiable without DNA. This CDR3 spans 19 amino acids. Germline lookup yields CDR1 MNHEY and CDR2 SMNVEV (reference sequence). The CDR3 region is CASSHELLPSQGAISGYTF.

The CDR3 loop reads CASSLVGGKTDTQYF. The chain joins TRBV12-3 or TRBV12-4 to TRBJ2-3; TCRdb's assignment of TRBD2 cannot be checked, as there is no DNA. The CDR3 contains 15 residues.

The genes are TRBV20-1 and TRBJ2-1; the TCRdb D gene call, TRBD1, has no DNA to confirm it. CDR1 DFQATT and CDR2 SNEGSKA come from the germline V gene (reference sequence). The CDR3 has 14 residues. Here the CDR3 reads CSAAGTDSYNEQFF.

The V call is TRBV6-6, the J call TRBJ2-3. The CDR3 has 16 amino acids. Germline lookup yields CDR1 MNHNY and CDR2 SVGAGI (reference sequence). This CDR3 reads CASSYSAAISTDTQYF.

J is TRBJ2-1 and V is TRBV29-1; no DNA is available, so the TRBD1 call from TCRdb remains unchecked. CDR1 is SQVTM and CDR2 is ANQGSEA in the germline V gene. The CDR3 spans 15 residues. This CDR3 reads CSVEEPGTGLNEQFF.

The J gene is TRBJ2-7, the V gene TRBV28; the D call of TRBD1 rests on TCRdb alone, since no DNA is present to check it. The CDR3 sequence is 15 residues long. CDR1 is MDHEN, CDR2 SYDVKM, per germline. Here the CDR3 reads CASSTFDRGVWEQYF. Filled out from reference TRBV28 and TRBJ2-7, the complete variable domain reads DVKVTQSSRYLVKRTGEKVFLECVQDMDHENMFWYRQDPGLGLRLIYFSYDVKMKEKGDIPEGYSVSREKKERFSLILESASTNQTSMYLCASSTFDRGVWEQYFGPGTRLTVT.

The chain carries TRBV7-7 and TRBJ2-5; the D call from TCRdb, TRBD1, cannot be confirmed without DNA. There are 15 residues in the CDR3. Per germline, CDR1 SSHAT and CDR2 FNYEAQ (reference sequence). The CDR3 here is CASSLSHSQGETQYF.

This chain joins TRBV19 and TRBJ2-7. Germline-derived CDR1 and CDR2 are LNHDA and SQIVND (reference sequence). This CDR3 spans 13 amino acids. The CDR3 spells CASSFGRSSEQYF.

The chain recombines TRBV20-1 with TRBJ2-3; TCRdb indicates TRBD2, and absent DNA this call remains unverified. This CDR3 spans 16 amino acids. In germline, CDR1 is DFQATT, CDR2 SNEGSKA (reference sequence). The CDR3 protein is CSAIPLAGGPTDTQYF.

The chain carries TRBV28 and TRBJ2-6. CDR3 size: 15 residues. Germline V gives CDR1 MDHEN, CDR2 SYDVKM. The CDR3 region is CASSLRGYGANVLTF.

This chain uses TRBV7-3 with TRBJ2-1; as DNA is missing, the TRBD1 call by TCRdb cannot be tested. Germline loops: CDR1 SGHTA, CDR2 FQGTGA. There are 16 residues in the CDR3. CDR3: CASSSPGLTLHNEQFF.

The rearrangement links TRBV29-1 to TRBJ1-1; TCRdb returns TRBD1, unconfirmable since there is no DNA. CDR1 and CDR2 from the germline V gene are SQVTM and ANQGSEA. The CDR3 contains 14 residues. Here the CDR3 reads CSVEDWDGNTEAFF.

The chain links TRBV18 to TRBJ2-5; TCRdb picks TRBD1, but there is no DNA to check that call. The V gene's germline CDR1 is KGHSH and CDR2 LQKENI. The CDR3 is 17 amino acids. The CDR3 region is CASSQETGTGILETQYF.

J is TRBJ2-7 and V is TRBV21-1; without DNA, the TCRdb call of TRBD1 cannot be checked. TRBV21-1 is reported as a pseudogene. The CDR3 contains 16 residues. The CDR3 loop reads CASSRHRDRSSYEQYF.

This rearrangement joins TRBV7-9 to TRBJ2-3. CDR1 and CDR2 from the germline V gene are SEHNR and FQNEAQ (reference sequence). The CDR3 extends over 13 amino acids. The CDR3: CASSLEDADTQYF.

V is TRBV3-1 and J is TRBJ2-1. Germline V lookup: CDR1 LGHDT, CDR2 YNNKEL (reference sequence). The CDR3 is made up of 14 amino acids. CDR3 amino acids: CASSQAVLNNEQFF.

The gene calls are TRBV7-9 and TRBJ2-1. CDR1 SEHNR and CDR2 FQNEAQ come from the germline V gene (reference sequence). The length of the CDR3 is 15 residues. The CDR3 sequence: CASSLSGSPYNEQFF.

Here the CDR3 reads CASSIAIDRAGFYEQYF. The chain links TRBV19 to TRBJ2-7; TCRdb designates TRBD2, a call that cannot be tested without DNA. CDR1 is LNHDA and CDR2 is SQIVND in the germline V gene (reference sequence). The CDR3 runs to 17 residues.